A selection of T cell receptor beta chains follows, all from one sample in a study of Ad26.COV2.S vaccination and SARS-CoV-2 variants. Clones were sequenced by immunoSEQ multiplex PCR, and TCRdb holds only the in-frame ones, with some missing. The data contain more than 300,000 clones, about 86% of them singletons. Sequenced here: peripheral blood, sampled in a trial of Ad26.COV2.S vaccine versus placebo. The receptors were gathered from a person aged 18-60 years who received the Ad26.COV2.S COVID-19 vaccine or a placebo. CDR3s include the opening cysteine and the closing phenylalanine or tryptophan. The D gene is left open where the match is weak. Only some rows state a clone size, as once, few, many or a class for expanded clones.

size: once; V: TRBV5-1; J: TRBJ2-1; D: .; DNA: TGCGCCAGCAGCTCACTACAGGGAGGCGATGAGCAGTTCTTC; CDR3: CASSSLQGGDEQFF
size: .; V: TRBV7-8; J: TRBJ1-1; D: TRBD1; DNA: TGTGCCAGCAGCTACGACAGGGCTCGGGGTGAAGCTTTCTTT; CDR3: CASSYDRARGEAFF
size: .; V: TRBV7-6; J: TRBJ1-2; D: TRBD1; DNA: TGTGCCAGCAGCTTAGGGACAGGAGCATATGGCTACACCTTC; CDR3: CASSLGTGAYGYTF
size: .; V: TRBV5-1; J: TRBJ2-2; D: .; DNA: TGCGCCAGCAGCTTCCCGATGGGGGGCCGGAACACCGGGGAGCTGTTTTTT; CDR3: CASSFPMGGRNTGELFF
size: .; V: TRBV12-3/TRBV12-4; J: TRBJ2-5; D: .; DNA: TGTGCCAGCAGTGTGACTAGAGAAGAGACCCAGTACTTC; CDR3: CASSVTREETQYF
size: .; V: TRBV28; J: TRBJ2-5; D: TRBD1; DNA: TGTGCCAGCAGTATCAACAGGGGGCTAAGGGAGACCCAGTACTTC; CDR3: CASSINRGLRETQYF
size: few; V: TRBV29-1; J: TRBJ2-5; D: .; DNA: TGCAGCGTTGATGTCGCGGGCTTGGAGACCCAGTACTTC; CDR3: CSVDVAGLETQYF
size: once; V: TRBV7-2; J: TRBJ2-2; D: TRBD2; DNA: TGTGCCAGCAGCGCTCGACTAGCGGCGGCGGGCGGGGAGCTGTTTTTT; CDR3: CASSARLAAAGGELFF
size: once; V: TRBV7-2; J: TRBJ1-6; D: TRBD1; DNA: TGTGCCAGCAGCTCGCAGACAGGGATCAGTTCGTCACCCCTCCACTTT; CDR3: CASSSQTGISSSPLHF
size: .; V: TRBV5-4; J: TRBJ1-1; D: .; DNA: TGTGCCAGCAGCTTAGCGAGGGCTAACACTGAAGCTTTCTTT; CDR3: CASSLARANTEAFF
size: .; V: TRBV27; J: TRBJ2-7; D: .; DNA: TGTGCCAGCAGGACCGAGGGTACCTACGAGCAGTACTTC; CDR3: CASRTEGTYEQYF
size: once; V: TRBV11-3; J: TRBJ2-1; D: TRBD1; DNA: TGTGCCAGCAGCTTAGAACACCCGGGACAGGGGGCTAATGAGCAGTTCTTC; CDR3: CASSLEHPGQGANEQFF
size: .; V: TRBV5-4; J: TRBJ1-6; D: .; DNA: TGTGCCAGCAGCTTCTGGGGCGCCTATAATTCACCCCTCCACTTT; CDR3: CASSFWGAYNSPLHF
size: .; V: TRBV6-2/TRBV6-3; J: TRBJ1-1; D: .; DNA: TGTGCCAGCAGTTACCTCACCCCCGGGCAGAACACTGAAGCTTTCTTT; CDR3: CASSYLTPGQNTEAFF
size: .; V: TRBV6-6; J: TRBJ2-7; D: TRBD1; DNA: TGTGCCAGCAGTTACTCCGGACAGGGTGGCTACGAGCAGTACTTC; CDR3: CASSYSGQGGYEQYF
size: once; V: TRBV7-6; J: TRBJ2-1; D: .; DNA: TGTGCCAGCAGCTGGGTTGGTGGACCCAGTGACAATGAGCAGTTCTTC; CDR3: CASSWVGGPSDNEQFF
size: .; V: TRBV25-1; J: TRBJ1-2; D: TRBD1; DNA: TGTGCCAGCAGTGAATCGGACAGGGTAGGAGGCTACACCTTC; CDR3: CASSESDRVGGYTF
size: .; V: TRBV18; J: TRBJ2-1; D: .; DNA: TGTGCCAGCTCACCCTTTAGCGGCTCGTACAATGAGCAGTTCTTC; CDR3: CASSPFSGSYNEQFF
size: once; V: TRBV29-1; J: TRBJ2-7; D: TRBD2; DNA: TGCAGCGTTTGTAGGCTAGCGGGTAACTCCTACGAGCAGTACTTC; CDR3: CSVCRLAGNSYEQYF
size: once; V: TRBV7-2; J: TRBJ1-5; D: .; DNA: TGTGCCAGCAGCCCGCAGGGCGGTGGCAATCAGCCCCAGCATTTT; CDR3: CASSPQGGGNQPQHF
size: .; V: TRBV25-1; J: TRBJ2-5; D: .; DNA: TGTGCCAGCAGTGGACGTTTCGAGACCCAGTACTTC; CDR3: CASSGRFETQYF
size: .; V: TRBV29-1; J: TRBJ2-7; D: .; DNA: TGCAGCGTGCAACAGGGTATCTACGAGCAGTACTTC; CDR3: CSVQQGIYEQYF
size: .; V: TRBV19; J: TRBJ2-3; D: .; DNA: TGTGCCAGTAGCGTGGGGGAGGCAGATACGCAGTATTTT; CDR3: CASSVGEADTQYF
size: .; V: TRBV5-4; J: TRBJ2-3; D: TRBD1; DNA: TGTGCCAGCAGCTTAAAAACAGGGGTCCGGACAGATACGCAGTATTTT; CDR3: CASSLKTGVRTDTQYF
size: once; V: TRBV7-9; J: TRBJ1-2; D: .; DNA: TGTGCCAGCAGAAAGGACAGCTATGGCTACACCTTC; CDR3: CASRKDSYGYTF
size: .; V: TRBV3-1/TRBV3-2; J: TRBJ1-1; D: .; DNA: TGTGCCAGCAGCCAAGTTATGAAGACTGAAGCTTTCTTT; CDR3: CASSQVMKTEAFF
size: .; V: TRBV30; J: TRBJ1-1; D: TRBD1; DNA: TGTGCCTGGAGGCTAAGGTCGACAGGGGTGAACACTGAAGCTTTCTTT; CDR3: CAWRLRSTGVNTEAFF
size: .; V: TRBV4-1; J: TRBJ1-5; D: .; DNA: TGCGCCAGCAGCCAAGGGGACCCGGGTCAGCCCCAGCATTTT; CDR3: CASSQGDPGQPQHF
size: .; V: TRBV11-3; J: TRBJ2-2; D: .; DNA: TGTGCCAGCACTAATACGGGCAACACCGGGGAGCTGTTTTTT; CDR3: CASTNTGNTGELFF
size: .; V: TRBV7-2; J: TRBJ1-1; D: .; DNA: TGTGCCAGCAGTCCGCTGGGTGGTTATTCGGCTTTCTTT; CDR3: CASSPLGGYSAFF
size: .; V: TRBV3-1/TRBV3-2; J: TRBJ1-6; D: TRBD1; DNA: TGTGCCAGCAGCCAAGAAGGGCAGGGGGCCTTTTCACCCCTCCACTTT; CDR3: CASSQEGQGAFSPLHF
size: .; V: TRBV11-1; J: TRBJ2-7; D: .; DNA: TGTGCCAGCAGCTTAGCTGACTGGAGGGAGCAGTACTTC; CDR3: CASSLADWREQYF
size: .; V: TRBV6-5; J: TRBJ1-5; D: .; DNA: TGTGCCAGCAGCTCTGACGGGCGCCTAGGGCAGCCCCAGCATTTT; CDR3: CASSSDGRLGQPQHF
size: .; V: TRBV21-1; J: TRBJ2-7; D: .; DNA: TGTGCCAGCAGCCCCGCTAATGGGCCTCTATGGCGGGGGGACCTCTCCTCCTACGAGCAGTACTTC; CDR3: CASSPANGPLWRGDLSSYEQYF
size: .; V: TRBV9; J: TRBJ2-6; D: .; DNA: TGTGCCAGCAGCGCCTCCGGCTCTGGGGCCAACGTCCTGACTTTC; CDR3: CASSASGSGANVLTF
size: .; V: TRBV6-6; J: TRBJ2-7; D: TRBD1; DNA: TGTGCCAGCAGCAGCCGGGACAGAAGGACCTACGAGCAGTACTTC; CDR3: CASSSRDRRTYEQYF
size: .; V: TRBV2; J: TRBJ1-2; D: .; DNA: TGTGCCAGCAGACCGGGGAGAGCCTACACCTTC; CDR3: CASRPGRAYTF
size: .; V: TRBV7-9; J: TRBJ2-2; D: .; DNA: TGTGCCAGCAGCCCTAGACAGTCGCCCGGGGAGCTGTTTTTT; CDR3: CASSPRQSPGELFF
size: .; V: TRBV7-2; J: TRBJ2-5; D: TRBD2; DNA: TGTGCCAGCAGCCCCGGGACTAGCGGGGGGGCCTGGGAGACCCAGTACTTC; CDR3: CASSPGTSGGAWETQYF
size: once; V: TRBV6-1; J: TRBJ1-5; D: .; DNA: TGTGCCAGCAGTGAACGAGGCCGCAATCAGCCCCAGCATTTT; CDR3: CASSERGRNQPQHF
size: .; V: TRBV19; J: TRBJ2-2; D: .; DNA: TGTGCCAGTAGTATAGTCAGCTCCGTTGGGGAGCTGTTTTTT; CDR3: CASSIVSSVGELFF
size: .; V: TRBV5-1; J: TRBJ2-3; D: TRBD1; DNA: TGCGCCAGCAGCCCTGGTCAGGGGGCGTATAGGGGCACAGATACGCAGTATTTT; CDR3: CASSPGQGAYRGTDTQYF
size: .; V: TRBV18; J: TRBJ1-2; D: .; DNA: TGTGCCAGCTCATCCTCGGACCGATTTAACTATGGCTACACCTTC; CDR3: CASSSSDRFNYGYTF
size: .; V: TRBV9; J: TRBJ2-1; D: .; DNA: TGTGCCAGCAGCGTAGCTAGGGGGCGGGGGAACTACAATGAGCAGTTCTTC; CDR3: CASSVARGRGNYNEQFF
size: .; V: TRBV5-6; J: TRBJ1-2; D: .; DNA: TGTGCCAGCAGTAAGGTTTTACGGGCGTTGAAGGAAGGCTACACCTTC; CDR3: CASSKVLRALKEGYTF
size: .; V: TRBV4-3; J: TRBJ2-3; D: .; DNA: TGCGCCAGCAGCCAAGAGCCCCCATGGGGCGAAGCTTCTAGCACAGATACGCAGTATTTT; CDR3: CASSQEPPWGEASSTDTQYF
size: .; V: TRBV7-2; J: TRBJ1-3; D: .; DNA: TGTGCCAGCAGCTTAGACCTTATCTCGGCGGGAAACACCATATATTTT; CDR3: CASSLDLISAGNTIYF
size: .; V: TRBV28; J: TRBJ1-1; D: .; DNA: TGTGCCAGCATCCCCGGGGGGGGTAGGAACACTGAAGCTTTCTTT; CDR3: CASIPGGGRNTEAFF
size: .; V: TRBV7-8; J: TRBJ1-1; D: .; DNA: TGTGCCAGCAGCTGGAACCGGGACACTGAAGCTTTCTTT; CDR3: CASSWNRDTEAFF
size: .; V: TRBV7-8; J: TRBJ2-7; D: .; DNA: TGTGCCAGCACCGACCCCGGGGGCTCCTCCTACGAGCAGTACTTC; CDR3: CASTDPGGSSYEQYF
size: .; V: TRBV19; J: TRBJ2-2; D: .; DNA: TGTGCCAGTAGTTTCGTTCGATACGGGGAGCTGTTTTTT; CDR3: CASSFVRYGELFF
size: .; V: TRBV30; J: TRBJ1-2; D: .; DNA: TGTGCCTGGAGTCAAAACCGACTACGAGGGGATGGCTACACCTTC; CDR3: CAWSQNRLRGDGYTF
size: .; V: TRBV6-6; J: TRBJ1-1; D: TRBD1; DNA: TGTGCCAGCAGCCCCCCGGGACAGTCCAACACTGAAGCTTTCTTT; CDR3: CASSPPGQSNTEAFF